This TCR beta chain was observed in a study of OX40 agonist ivuxolimab in advanced cancers. Points on this clone: Its cognate antigen is unknown.

Study observations and caveats: At 0.1 to 3.0 mg/kg, clonal expansion of CD4+ and CD8+ blood T cells had occurred by week 6.

Profiling relied on immunoSEQ multiplex PCR, and the TCRdb table lists in-frame clones only, not all of them. The repertoire includes 15,000 to 25,000 clones, about 88% of them detected once, and 50% sits in the top ten. Trimming removed 4 bases from V and 0 bases from J; junction bases left unmatched: 13. The germline V gene encodes CDR1 SEHNR and CDR2 FQNEAQ (reference sequence). The CDR3 is made up of 19 amino acids. Individuals having autoimmune disease history or systemic immunosuppression were not enrolled. The TCR was taken from an adult with an advanced solid tumor such as melanoma, head and neck, liver or kidney cancer. This specimen was CD4+ or CD8+ T cells sorted from blood, taken in a trial of the OX40 agonist ivuxolimab. The V and J genes are TRBV7-9 and TRBJ2-7, with 12 nucleotides matching TRBD2. CDR3 residues: CASSSGLAGPWASSYEQYF. CDR3 DNA: TGTGCCAGCAGCTCGGGACTAGCGGGTCCGTGGGCCAGCTCCTACGAGCAGTACTTC.